This T cell receptor (beta chain) was sequenced during a study of T cell repertoires in cytomegalovirus infection. Whole-study results and caveats: Predominance within the ex vivo response was attributable to HLA-C-restricted CMV-specific TCR beta clonotypes.

For this clonotype: Antigen: not known.

TCRdb analysed the reads with MiXCR anew, one entry per CDR3 protein. The sample contains about 220,000 distinct CDR3 sequences, 35% to 40% of which appear only once. CDR1 is LNHNV and CDR2 is YYDKDF in the germline V gene (reference sequence). The CDR3 has 16 residues. V shed 3 bases and J shed 9 bases, with 18 bases lying between them. The starting material was CD8+ T cells from cultured PBMCs, obtained from culture after CMV antigen stimulation. This TCR was recovered from a human donor in good health (CMV status not recorded). Some clones in this sample may be carry-over from other donors' samples. The chain is built from TRBV15 and TRBJ1-6; TRBD1 is a possible D gene (5 bases). CDR3 nucleotides: TGTGCCACCAGCAGGGAGCGGGGGATGGGTAGTTCACCCCTCCACTTT. This codes for CATSRERGMGSSPLHF. Combining the CDR3 with reference TRBV15 and TRBJ1-6 gives the whole variable domain DAMVIQNPRYQVTQFGKPVTLSCSQTLNHNVMYWYQQKSSQAPKLLFHYYDKDFNNEADTPDNFQSRRPNTSFCFLDIRSPGLGDTAMYLCATSRERGMGSSPLHFGNGTRLTVT.